The following is a TCR beta chain sequence with its context. Its antigen remains unidentified. Base qualities are missing; no much larger clone stands one base away. From the cysteine up to the phenylalanine, the CDR3 has a length of 18 residues. The read is trimmed to its CDR3 DNA, 54 bases read in frame from base 1. Based on the germline V gene, the CDR1 and CDR2 sequences are SGHRS and YFSETQ. Trimming removed 2 bases from V and 4 bases from J; the gene matches leave 10 bases unexplained. Healthy controls were some 40 blood donors whose buffy coats came from the Finnish Red Cross blood service. All TCR-sequenced material derived from peripheral blood: patient blood samples and healthy donor buffy coats. Ficoll-Hypaque gradient centrifugation was used to isolate peripheral blood mononuclear cells. CD4+ cells were purified magnetically from the buffy coats of healthy controls. Genomic DNA was extracted using the Gentra Puregene Cell and Tissue kit, and a Qubit 2.0 fluorometer was used to quantify it.

This entry belongs to a study of STAT5B mutations in CD4+ large granular lymphocyte leukemia (dated by TCRdb to the early 2020s). Concerning the study at large: Among healthy controls, the CDR3 'QG' motif was associated with a particular HLA allele. The TCRbeta repertoires of CD4+ T-cell large granular lymphocyte leukemia patients were compared with the TCRbeta repertoires of healthy blood donors. Flow cytometry on FACSCanto II or FACSVerse confirmed that purified fractions exceeded 95% purity among lymphocytes. Results the study describes overall, beyond this receptor: CD4-sorted patient repertoires appeared more clonal than healthy CD4+ repertoires, and this difference persisted after removing the putative leukemic clones. The data were not HLA-matched, and the higher clonality in CD4+ T-LGLL than in CD8+ T-LGLL could be due to the relatively small sample size. Enrichment of TRBV06-family usage was observed among the top patient clones (8/27) relative to healthy controls (2/35). Each patient's main leukemic clonotypes were private, but about 27% of these clonotypes showed up at low frequency in the non-leukemic repertoires of other patients.

The immunoSEQ assay at survey resolution was applied to genomic DNA for sequencing of TCRbeta rearrangements. Processing in the source paper ran as follows. A lowest detectable productive clonotype frequency of 2.59 x 10-5 was observed in the TCR sequencing data. Only productive TCRbeta rearrangements, defined as complete and in-frame sequences, were included in the analyses. Sample clonality was computed as Simpson clonality in the immunoSEQ Analyzer version 3.0. Clones were categorized by frequency as very rare, small, medium, large (1-20%) or hyperexpanded (>20%). OLGA 1.2.3 estimated generation probabilities, VDJtools produced V-gene circos plots, VDJdb was queried for specificities, and GLIPH identified CDR3 motifs. In TCRdb, the immuneACCESS table is reduced to in-frame sequences with V and J assigned. These tables do not hold every clone; where another copy was compared, an unresolved V gene accounts for under half, and the others remain unexplained. The V and J calls and the clone size are those of that table, but D and trimming were determined from the DNA. The sample records about 30,000 clones, around 82% of which are singletons. The ten largest clones add up to roughly 2% of the sample.

The sequence derives from a human donor in good health. The rearrangement combines TRBV5-1 with TRBJ2-6, and 9 bases in between align with TRBD1. The sequencing input was CD4+ T cells from blood buffy coats. The nucleotide sequence is TGCGCCAGCAGCTTACAGGGACAGGGAAAATCCGGGGCCAACGTCCTGACTTTC. The encoded protein is CASSLQGQGKSGANVLTF. Outside the CDR3, residues come from the reference TRBV5-1 and TRBJ2-6 proteins, so the full variable domain is: KAGVTQTPRYLIKTRGQQVTLSCSPISGHRSVSWYQQTPGQGLQFLFEYFSETQRNKGNFPGRFSGRQFSNSRSEMNVSTLELGDSALYLCASSLQGQGKSGANVLTFGAGSRLTVL.